This T cell receptor beta chain was captured by sequencing in a study of Tregs in tolerant kidney transplant recipients. The CDR3 runs to 19 residues. Germline CDR1 reads LNHNV; CDR2 reads YYDKDF (reference sequence). Unmatched junction bases numbered 11, after V lost 0 bases and J lost 3 bases. The study, taken as a whole, reports: Changing PCR primers prevented nucleotide comparison between some patients' samples. Few patients were studied, so findings need validation in larger groups.

Assay used: immunoSEQ multiplex PCR; TCRdb lists only in-frame clones, some missing. Among approximately 15,000 clones listed, around 77% were seen once. As for this clone: Antigen unknown.

Thawed PBMCs were FACS-sorted into unstimulated CD4+CD25+CD127- regulatory T cells, CD4+CD25- non-regulatory cells, CD4 and CD8 cells. Thawed PBMCs were rested overnight at 37°C with 200 to 250 IU/ml IL-2 before regulatory T cell sorting. The material was Tregs from blood, obtained before the transplant. This chain links TRBV15 with TRBJ1-1, with 12 nucleotides matching TRBD1. The TCR sequence derives from a human donor who received a combined kidney and bone marrow transplant. The CDR3 protein is CATSRDRGQGARSYTEAFF. CDR3 nucleotides: TGTGCCACCAGCAGAGATAGGGGACAGGGGGCGCGAAGTTACACTGAAGCTTTCTTT.